The 27 T cell receptor beta chains in this list originate from one sample, sequenced in a study of blood T cells in healthy people across ages (dated by TCRdb to between 2014 and 2016). The library was obtained by 5' RACE. The reads were generated on an Illumina HiSeq 2500. A second PCR of roughly 6 to 12 cycles was performed with a sample-barcoded 5' primer and a J-beta primer mix. TCRdb redid the processing of the public reads, applying fastp at Q25 and MiXCR, and retained in-frame beta chains. Merged by CDR3 protein, the rows form single entries marked with the most common genes and DNA. This sample gives approximately 800,000 distinct CDR3 sequences in total; just over 55% of them show up just once. The ten largest clones capture roughly 26% of the sample. The sequencing sample was made of blood. The receptor set was obtained from a man between 35 and 55 years old in good health.

The rearrangement joins TRBV5-4 to TRBJ2-1, with 10 bases fitting TRBD2. The V gene's germline CDR1 is SGHNT and CDR2 YYREEE (reference sequence). The CDR3 covers 15 residues. V lost 4 bases to trimming and J lost 8 bases; unmatched junction nucleotides: 9. CDR3 amino acids: CASSAIAGGIDEQFF. The CDR3 DNA sequence: TGTGCCAGCAGCGCGATAGCGGGAGGTATCGATGAGCAGTTCTTC.

This clonotype has just a few counts. The chain has TRBV20-1 and TRBJ2-4; 9 nucleotides match TRBD2. Matching the DNA end better, TRBJ2-7 makes the J call doubtful. The CDR3 is 17 residues long. Germline V lookup: CDR1 DFQATT, CDR2 SNEGSKA (reference sequence). Here the CDR3 DNA reads TGCAGTGCTAGAGACACCCCCGTGCTAGCGGGATCCTACGAGCAGTACTTC. Encoded protein: CSARDTPVLAGSYEQYF.

The rearrangement joins TRBV9 to TRBJ2-3; weak D call: TRBD2 (6 bases). This CDR3 region has 14 residues. V lost 0 bases and J 3 bases, leaving 8 bases between the germline ends. In germline, CDR1 is SGDLS, CDR2 YYNGEE. The CDR3 reads CASSVAGETDTQYF. In DNA, the CDR3 is TGTGCCAGCAGCGTAGCGGGAGAAACAGATACGCAGTATTTT. The entire variable domain, with the rest obtained from reference TRBV9 and TRBJ2-3, is as follows: DSGVTQTPKHLITATGQRVTLRCSPRSGDLSVYWYQQSLDQGLQFLIQYYNGEERAKGNILERFSAQQFPDLHSELNLSSLELGDSALYFCASSVAGETDTQYFGPGTRLTVL.

This clonotype appeared a single time. This rearrangement joins TRBV30 to TRBJ2-3, with TRBD1 matching 7 bases. The CDR3 loop spans 18 amino acids. V shed 0 bases, J shed 0 bases, and the junction held 12 bases outside the gene matches. Germline CDR1 GTSNPN, CDR2 SVGIG (reference sequence). The CDR3 sequence is CAWSVDSTGVSSTDTQYF. CDR3 sequence (DNA): TGTGCCTGGAGTGTAGACTCCACAGGGGTATCAAGCACAGATACGCAGTATTTT.

This chain links TRBV28 with TRBJ2-5; 9 bases fit TRBD2. The CDR3 consists of 15 residues. Germline V lookup: CDR1 MDHEN, CDR2 SYDVKM. V was pared by 3 bases and J by 11 bases, with 13 bases of the junction left unmatched. CDR3 sequence (DNA): TGTGCCAGCAGTTTCTCCGGGACTAGCAGCAATGAGCAGTACTTC. Its translation: CASSFSGTSSNEQYF.

The CDR3 DNA reads as TGCGCCAGCAGCCAAGAAGCCAGGGAGTATGGCTACACCTTC. It encodes CASSQEAREYGYTF. This chain links TRBV4-3 with TRBJ1-2, with D perhaps matching TRBD1 (5 bases). Trimming pared 0 bases from V and 5 bases from J, leaving 10 bases between. This CDR3 has 14 residues. Per the germline V gene, CDR1 is LGHNA and CDR2 is YSLEER.

At least ten counts were recorded for this clonotype. The chain is built from TRBV13 and TRBJ2-5; perhaps TRBD2 as D (6 bases). There are 17 residues in the CDR3. Germline V gives CDR1 PRHDT, CDR2 FYEKMQ (reference sequence). Trimming took off 5 bases at V and 4 bases at J, with 23 bases between the two ends. In DNA, the CDR3 is TGTGCCAGCAGCCCCCGAAGGTGGGGAGGACTGCGAGAGACCCAGTACTTC. This sequence encodes CASSPRRWGGLRETQYF.

The rearrangement uses TRBV14 and TRBJ2-3, with D unclear. This CDR3 spans 16 amino acids. Germline CDR1 is SGHDN and CDR2 is FVKESK. Between the trimmed V and J ends, which lost 0 bases and 1 base, there was a span of 11 bases. The CDR3 loop is CASSQEGKIGTDTQYF. CDR3 nucleotide sequence: TGTGCCAGCAGCCAAGAGGGGAAAATCGGCACAGATACGCAGTATTTT.

The V call is TRBV20-1, the J call TRBJ1-1, with a weak D call TRBD1 (6 bases). V was shortened by 3 bases and J by 2 bases, with 7 bases between the two germline ends. The V gene's germline CDR1 is DFQATT and CDR2 SNEGSKA (reference sequence). The CDR3 is 12 residues long. The DNA of the CDR3 is TGCAGTGCTAGGGGACACAACACTGAAGCTTTCTTT. Its translation is CSARGHNTEAFF.

J is TRBJ2-5 and V is TRBV15; tentatively, D is TRBD2 (5 bases). Germline V gene lookup returns CDR1 LNHNV and CDR2 YYDKDF (reference sequence). This CDR3 region has 15 residues. Trimming cost V 8 bases and J 0 bases, with 16 bases left between them. The CDR3 DNA follows: TGTGCCACCGCTCCGACGGGAAACGACCAAGAGACCCAGTACTTC. Translating gives CATAPTGNDQETQYF.

The chain uses TRBV4-1 and TRBJ2-7, with D unclear. The V end lost 4 bases, the J end lost 6 bases, and 16 bases lay between the germline ends. The CDR3 covers 14 residues. In germline, CDR1 is MGHRA, CDR2 YSYEKL. CDR3 sequence: CASSPVEVPGEQYF. The CDR3 DNA sequence: TGCGCCAGCAGCCCAGTTGAGGTCCCGGGCGAGCAGTACTTC.

This clonotype has only a few counts. The rearrangement links TRBV28 to TRBJ2-7; TRBD2 is a possible D gene (6 bases). V was shortened by 2 bases and J by 5 bases, with 22 bases between the two germline ends. Per the germline V gene, CDR1 is MDHEN and CDR2 is SYDVKM. This CDR3 has 17 residues. The CDR3 bases are TGTGCCAGCAGTTTAATGGGAGGTTCCCCGCTTCTCGACGAGCAGTACTTC. Protein: CASSLMGGSPLLDEQYF.

This clonotype was counted a few times. The chain couples TRBV7-3 to TRBJ2-5; 13 nucleotides agree with TRBD2. The CDR3 contains 17 residues. Trimming took 5 bases from V and 2 from J; bases not matched to a gene: 8. Germline values: CDR1 SGHTA, CDR2 FQGTGA. The CDR3 sequence is CASSAGTSGETQETQYF. The CDR3 coding sequence is TGTGCCAGCAGCGCGGGGACTAGCGGGGAGACTCAAGAGACCCAGTACTTC.

This clonotype was counted ten times or more. This sequence joins TRBV7-2 and TRBJ2-1, with TRBD2 matching 8 bases. The CDR3 runs 14 residues. Looked up from germline, CDR1 is SGHTA and CDR2 is FQGNSA. V was clipped by 8 bases and J by 5 bases; unmatched bases: 8. The CDR3 bases are TGTGCCAGCGTACAGCGGGAGCTGAACAATGAGCAGTTCTTC. Protein: CASVQRELNNEQFF.

The chain carries TRBV24-1 and TRBJ2-3; possibly TRBD1 for D (6 bases). The germline V gene encodes CDR1 KGHDR and CDR2 SFDVKD. The CDR3 loop spans 17 amino acids. Trimming cost V 3 bases and J 3 bases, with 18 bases left between them. CDR3 DNA sequence: TGTGCCACCAGTGATGGTCCTGACAGGTTTTCGACAGATACGCAGTATTTT. The encoded protein is CATSDGPDRFSTDTQYF.

The rearrangement links TRBV25-1 to TRBJ1-3, with D unclear. The CDR3 covers 16 residues. Trimming took 2 bases from V and 0 from J, leaving 11 bases between them. Per the germline V gene, CDR1 is MGHDK and CDR2 is SYGVNS. CDR3 DNA: TGTGCCAGCAGTGAAATCCCAGGTGACTCTGGAAACACCATATATTTT. Its protein is CASSEIPGDSGNTIYF.

The genes are TRBV29-1 and TRBJ1-1; the match to TRBD1 covers 10 bases. The CDR3 runs to 10 residues. Trimming took 7 bases from V and 12 from J; bases not matched to a gene: 5. Germline V lookup: CDR1 SQVTM, CDR2 ANQGSEA. CDR3 DNA sequence: TGCAGCGAGCGACAGGGGGCAACTTTCTTT. Protein product: CSERQGATFF.

The CDR3 DNA is TGCAGCGTTGCTTCATTAGCGGGAGGGCCGGCCAATGAGCAGTTCTTC. This translates into CSVASLAGGPANEQFF. The chain recombines TRBV29-1 with TRBJ2-1; 11 positions match TRBD2. The germline CDR1 and CDR2 sequences are SQVTM and ANQGSEA. CDR3 length: 16 amino acids. V trimming: 4 bases; J trimming: 6 bases; junction bases outside the gene matches: 11.

The V gene is TRBV28, the J gene TRBJ2-3; D gene uncertain. V lost 1 base, J lost 6 bases, and 8 bases lay in between. The CDR3 totals 13 residues. Germline CDR1 reads MDHEN; CDR2 reads SYDVKM. DNA of the CDR3: TGTGCCAGCAGTTTATTGATCCGGGATACGCAGTATTTT. It encodes CASSLLIRDTQYF.

This clonotype showed up many times. V and J are TRBV7-2 and TRBJ1-6, with D tentatively TRBD1 (6 bases). This CDR3 contains 19 residues. Trimming took off 3 bases at V and 0 bases at J, with 18 bases between the two ends. Per germline, CDR1 SGHTA and CDR2 FQGNSA. DNA for the CDR3: TGTGCCAGCAGCTTCACCTACAGGGCCCGGAGCTCCTATAATTCACCCCTCCACTTT. Translating gives CASSFTYRARSSYNSPLHF.

As regards this clonotype: One end of the junction varies from germline; a read error may be responsible. This rearrangement joins TRBV20-1 to TRBJ2-5; either TRBD1 or TRBD2 may supply D (5 bases each). The CDR3 has 12 residues. Germline-derived CDR1 and CDR2 are DFQATT and SNEGSKA (reference sequence). CDR3 sequence: CSTRPPGETQYF. DNA for the CDR3: TGCAGTACTAGACCCCCAGGGGAGACCCAGTACTTC.

This chain links TRBV11-3 with TRBJ1-6; unclear D gene. CDR1 SGHNT and CDR2 YENEEA come from the germline V gene. This CDR3 is 14 amino acids long. Trimming stripped 0 bases from V and 6 bases from J, with 6 bases between. CDR3 in amino acids: CASSLDGTNSPLHF. The DNA of the CDR3 is TGTGCCAGCAGCTTAGATGGAACTAATTCACCCCTCCACTTT.

The table lists this clonotype with a count of one. The chain joins TRBV14 to TRBJ1-2; D gene ambiguous. The CDR3 length is 14 residues. V was shortened by 1 base and J by 5 bases, with 11 bases between the two germline ends. Germline V gives CDR1 SGHDN, CDR2 FVKESK. CDR3 in amino acids: CASSQVSVEYGYTF. As DNA, the CDR3 is TGTGCCAGCAGCCAAGTATCGGTGGAGTATGGCTACACCTTC.

DNA of the CDR3: TGTGCCAGCTCACCACCGGCGCGGGGAGAGACCCAGTACTTC. Translated, it gives CASSPPARGETQYF. This chain connects TRBV18 to TRBJ2-7; maybe TRBD2 (6 bases). Near its end, the DNA agrees better with TRBJ2-5, so the J call may be wrong. In germline, CDR1 is KGHSH, CDR2 LQKENI. The CDR3 totals 14 residues.

Note on this clonotype: This may arise from a read error, as a much more abundant clone is one base away. The V call is TRBV27, the J call TRBJ2-5, with D maybe TRBD2 (6 bases). V lost 6 bases and J lost 11, with 16 bases in between. CDR1 is MNHEY, CDR2 SMNVEV, per germline (reference sequence). The CDR3 has 12 amino acids. The CDR3 region is CASSRGKNEQYF. CDR3 DNA: TGTGCCAGCAGCCGCGGGAAGAATGAGCAGTACTTC.

The chain links TRBV10-3 to TRBJ2-7; D gene uncertain. The CDR3 spans 13 residues. Germline V gives CDR1 ENHRY, CDR2 SYGVKD. V gave up 6 bases and J gave up 4 bases, with 13 bases separating them. Written as DNA, the CDR3 is TGTGCCATCAGCCCTACCCAACCGTACGAGCAGTACTTC. Protein product: CAISPTQPYEQYF.

This clonotype was seen repeatedly, ten times or more. This chain joins TRBV7-2 and TRBJ2-7; tentative D call: TRBD1 (5 bases). V lost 5 bases to trimming and J lost 1 base, with 12 bases between them. There are 14 residues in the CDR3. Germline CDR1 is SGHTA and CDR2 is FQGNSA. The CDR3 nucleotides are TGTGCCAGCAGCCTTGGGGCAGGGTCCTACGAGCAGTACTTC. Its protein is CASSLGAGSYEQYF.